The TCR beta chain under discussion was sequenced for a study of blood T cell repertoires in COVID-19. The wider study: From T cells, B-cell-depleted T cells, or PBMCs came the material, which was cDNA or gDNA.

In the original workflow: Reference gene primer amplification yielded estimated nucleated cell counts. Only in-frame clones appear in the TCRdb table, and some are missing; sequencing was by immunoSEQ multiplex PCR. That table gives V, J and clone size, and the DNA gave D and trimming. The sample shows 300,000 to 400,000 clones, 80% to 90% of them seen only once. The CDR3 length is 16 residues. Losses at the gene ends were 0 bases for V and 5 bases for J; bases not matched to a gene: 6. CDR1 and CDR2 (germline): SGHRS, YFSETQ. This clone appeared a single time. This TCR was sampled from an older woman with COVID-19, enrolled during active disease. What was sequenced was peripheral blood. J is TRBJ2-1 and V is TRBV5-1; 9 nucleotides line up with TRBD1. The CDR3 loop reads CASSLEGTGSNNEQFF. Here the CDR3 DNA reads TGCGCCAGCAGCTTGGAAGGGACAGGGTCAAACAATGAGCAGTTCTTC.